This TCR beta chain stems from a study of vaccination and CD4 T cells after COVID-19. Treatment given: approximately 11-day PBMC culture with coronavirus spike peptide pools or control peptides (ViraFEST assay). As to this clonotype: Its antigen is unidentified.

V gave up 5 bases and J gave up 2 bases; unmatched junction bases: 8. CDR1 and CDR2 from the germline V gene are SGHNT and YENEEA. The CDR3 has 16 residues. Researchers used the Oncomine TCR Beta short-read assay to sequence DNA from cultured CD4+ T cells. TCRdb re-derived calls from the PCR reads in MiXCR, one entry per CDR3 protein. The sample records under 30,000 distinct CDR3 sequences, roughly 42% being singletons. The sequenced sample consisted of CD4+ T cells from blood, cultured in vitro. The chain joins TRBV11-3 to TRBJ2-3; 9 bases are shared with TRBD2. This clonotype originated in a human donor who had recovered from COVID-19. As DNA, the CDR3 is TGTGCCAGCAGCCGATTAGCGGGGGCCTTCACAGATACGCAGTATTTT. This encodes CASSRLAGAFTDTQYF.